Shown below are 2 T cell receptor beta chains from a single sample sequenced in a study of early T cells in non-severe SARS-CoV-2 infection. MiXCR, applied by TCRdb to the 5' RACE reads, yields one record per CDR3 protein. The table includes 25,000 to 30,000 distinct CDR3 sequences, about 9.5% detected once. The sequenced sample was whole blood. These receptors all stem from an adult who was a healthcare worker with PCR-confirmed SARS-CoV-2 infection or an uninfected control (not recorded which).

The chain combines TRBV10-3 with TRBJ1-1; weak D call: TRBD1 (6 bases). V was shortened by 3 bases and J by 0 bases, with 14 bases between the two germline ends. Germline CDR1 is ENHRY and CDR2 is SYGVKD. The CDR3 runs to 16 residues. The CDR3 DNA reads TGTGCCATCAGTGACAGGGGCGTCTCGTTGAACACTGAAGCTTTCTTT. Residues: CAISDRGVSLNTEAFF.

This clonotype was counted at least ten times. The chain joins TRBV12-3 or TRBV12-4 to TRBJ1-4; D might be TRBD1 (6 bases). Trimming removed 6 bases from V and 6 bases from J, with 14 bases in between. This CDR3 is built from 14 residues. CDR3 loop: CASSRDRQYEKLFF. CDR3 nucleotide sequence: TGTGCCAGCAGCCGCGACAGGCAGTATGAAAAACTGTTTTTT.